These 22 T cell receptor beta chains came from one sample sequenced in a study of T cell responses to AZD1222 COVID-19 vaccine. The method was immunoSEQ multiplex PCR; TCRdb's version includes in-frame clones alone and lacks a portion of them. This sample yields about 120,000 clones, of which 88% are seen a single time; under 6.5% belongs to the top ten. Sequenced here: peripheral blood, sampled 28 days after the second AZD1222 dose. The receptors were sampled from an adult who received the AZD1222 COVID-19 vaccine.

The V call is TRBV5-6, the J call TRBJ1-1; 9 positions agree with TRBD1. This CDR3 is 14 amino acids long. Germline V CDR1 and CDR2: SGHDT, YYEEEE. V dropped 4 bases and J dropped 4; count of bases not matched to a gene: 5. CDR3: CASSPGQGSTEAFF. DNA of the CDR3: TGTGCCAGCAGCCCTGGACAGGGGAGCACTGAAGCTTTCTTT.

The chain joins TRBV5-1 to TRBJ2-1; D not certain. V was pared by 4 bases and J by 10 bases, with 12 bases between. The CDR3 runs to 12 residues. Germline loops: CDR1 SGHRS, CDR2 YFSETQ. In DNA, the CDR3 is TGCGCCAGCAGCCTACCGGGCCTAGAGCAGTTCTTC. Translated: CASSLPGLEQFF.

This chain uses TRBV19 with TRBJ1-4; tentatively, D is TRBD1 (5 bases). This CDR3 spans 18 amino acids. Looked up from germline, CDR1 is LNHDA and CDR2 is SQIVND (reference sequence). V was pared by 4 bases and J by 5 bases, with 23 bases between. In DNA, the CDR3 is TGTGCCAGTAGTAGCGGTCGGGGCAGGCCGACGGGAAATGAAAAACTGTTTTTT. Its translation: CASSSGRGRPTGNEKLFF.

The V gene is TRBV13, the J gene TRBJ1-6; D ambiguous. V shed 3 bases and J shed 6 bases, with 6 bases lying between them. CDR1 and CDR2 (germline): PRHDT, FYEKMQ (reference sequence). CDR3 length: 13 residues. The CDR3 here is CASSFDFNSPLHF. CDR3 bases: TGTGCCAGCAGCTTCGATTTTAATTCACCCCTCCACTTT.

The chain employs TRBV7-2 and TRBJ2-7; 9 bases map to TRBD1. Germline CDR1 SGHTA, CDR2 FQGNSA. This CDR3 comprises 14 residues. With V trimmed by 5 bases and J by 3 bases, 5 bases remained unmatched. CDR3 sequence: CASSMTGGNYEQYF. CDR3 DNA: TGTGCCAGCAGCATGACAGGGGGTAACTACGAGCAGTACTTC. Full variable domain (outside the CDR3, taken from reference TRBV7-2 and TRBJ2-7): GAGVSQSPSNKVTEKGKDVELRCDPISGHTALYWYRQSLGQGLEFLIYFQGNSAPDKSGLPSDRFSAERTGGSVSTLTIQRTQQEDSAVYLCASSMTGGNYEQYFGPGTRLTVT.

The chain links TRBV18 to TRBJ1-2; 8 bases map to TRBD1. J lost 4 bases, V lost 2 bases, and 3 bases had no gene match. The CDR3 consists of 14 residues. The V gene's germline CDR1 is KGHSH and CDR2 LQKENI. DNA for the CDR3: TGTGCCAGCTCACCAGACAGGGGTGCCTATGGCTACACCTTC. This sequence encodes CASSPDRGAYGYTF.

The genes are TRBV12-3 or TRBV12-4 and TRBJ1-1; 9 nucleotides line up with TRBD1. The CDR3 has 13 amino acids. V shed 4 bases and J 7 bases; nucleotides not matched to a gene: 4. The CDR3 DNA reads TGTGCCAGCAGTTGGACAGGGGCGGGTGAAGCTTTCTTT. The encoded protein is CASSWTGAGEAFF.

CDR3 in amino acids: CASSLASYNEQFF. The CDR3 DNA follows: TGTGCCAGCAGCCTTGCCTCCTACAATGAGCAGTTCTTC. The gene calls are TRBV11-1 and TRBJ2-1, with D unclear. The V gene's germline CDR1 is SGHAT and CDR2 FQDESV (reference sequence). The ends were cut back, 5 bases at V and 0 bases at J, with 5 bases in the middle. The CDR3 loop spans 13 amino acids.

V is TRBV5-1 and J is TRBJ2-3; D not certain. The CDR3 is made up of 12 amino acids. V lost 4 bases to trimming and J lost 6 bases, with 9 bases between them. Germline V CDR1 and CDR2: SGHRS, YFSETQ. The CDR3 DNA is TGCGCCAGCAGCCGGACCGTGGATACGCAGTATTTT. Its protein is CASSRTVDTQYF.

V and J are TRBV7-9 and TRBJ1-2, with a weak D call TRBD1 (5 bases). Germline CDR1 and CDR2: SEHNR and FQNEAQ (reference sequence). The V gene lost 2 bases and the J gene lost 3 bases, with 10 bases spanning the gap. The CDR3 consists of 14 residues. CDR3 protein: CASSLLGVDYGYTF. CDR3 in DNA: TGTGCCAGCAGCTTATTGGGGGTCGACTATGGCTACACCTTC.

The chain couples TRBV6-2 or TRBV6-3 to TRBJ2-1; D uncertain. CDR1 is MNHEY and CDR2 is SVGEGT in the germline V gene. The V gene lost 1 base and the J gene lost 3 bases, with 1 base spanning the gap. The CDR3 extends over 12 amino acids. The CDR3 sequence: CASSYYYNEQFF. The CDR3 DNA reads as TGTGCCAGCAGTTACTACTACAATGAGCAGTTCTTC.

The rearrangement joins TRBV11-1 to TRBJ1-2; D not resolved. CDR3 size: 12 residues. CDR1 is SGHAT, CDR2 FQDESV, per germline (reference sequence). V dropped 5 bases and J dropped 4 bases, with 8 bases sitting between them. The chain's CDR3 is CASSPSSYGYTF. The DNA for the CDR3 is TGTGCCAGCAGCCCAAGTAGCTATGGCTACACCTTC.

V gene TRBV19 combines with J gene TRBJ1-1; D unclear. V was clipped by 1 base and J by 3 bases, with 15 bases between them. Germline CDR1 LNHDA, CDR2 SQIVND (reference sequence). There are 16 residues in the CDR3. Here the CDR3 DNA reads TGTGCCAGTAGTATAGGACGGCCCGGCGTGTACACTGAAGCTTTCTTT. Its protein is CASSIGRPGVYTEAFF.

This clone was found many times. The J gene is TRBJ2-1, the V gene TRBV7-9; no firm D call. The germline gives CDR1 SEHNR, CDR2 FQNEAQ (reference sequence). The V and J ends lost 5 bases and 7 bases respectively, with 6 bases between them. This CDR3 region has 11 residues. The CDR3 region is CASSGLNEQFF. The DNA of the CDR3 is TGTGCCAGCAGCGGCCTTAATGAGCAGTTCTTC.

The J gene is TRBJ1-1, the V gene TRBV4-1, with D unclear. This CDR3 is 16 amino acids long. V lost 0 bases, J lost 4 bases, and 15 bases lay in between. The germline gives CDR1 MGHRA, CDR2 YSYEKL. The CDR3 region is CASSQDERPLGTEAFF. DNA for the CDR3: TGCGCCAGCAGCCAAGATGAGAGGCCCCTGGGCACTGAAGCTTTCTTT.

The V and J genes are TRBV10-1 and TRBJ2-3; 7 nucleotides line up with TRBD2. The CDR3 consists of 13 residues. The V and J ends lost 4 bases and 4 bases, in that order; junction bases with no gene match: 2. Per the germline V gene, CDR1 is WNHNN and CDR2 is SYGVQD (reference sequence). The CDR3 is CASSVGGADTQYF. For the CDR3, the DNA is TGCGCCAGCAGTGTGGGGGGGGCAGATACGCAGTATTTT.

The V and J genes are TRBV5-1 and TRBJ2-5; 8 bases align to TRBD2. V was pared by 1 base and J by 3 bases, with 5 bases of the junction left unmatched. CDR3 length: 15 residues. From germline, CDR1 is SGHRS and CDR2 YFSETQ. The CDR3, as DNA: TGCGCCAGCAGCTTGCTGGTCGGGGGGGAAGAGACCCAGTACTTC. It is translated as CASSLLVGGEETQYF.

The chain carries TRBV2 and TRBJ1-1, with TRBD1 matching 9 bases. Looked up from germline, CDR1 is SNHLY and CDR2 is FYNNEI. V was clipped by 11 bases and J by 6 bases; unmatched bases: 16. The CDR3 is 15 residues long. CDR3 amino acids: CALASVGDRDAEAFF. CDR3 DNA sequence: TGTGCCCTCGCCTCGGTAGGGGACAGGGATGCTGAAGCTTTCTTT.

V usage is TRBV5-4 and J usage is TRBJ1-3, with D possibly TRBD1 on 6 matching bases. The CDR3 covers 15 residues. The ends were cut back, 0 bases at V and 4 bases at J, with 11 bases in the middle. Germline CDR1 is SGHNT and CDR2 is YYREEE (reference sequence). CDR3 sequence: CASSLGGGAGNTIYF. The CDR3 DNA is TGTGCCAGCAGCTTGGGGGGGGGCGCGGGAAACACCATATATTTT.

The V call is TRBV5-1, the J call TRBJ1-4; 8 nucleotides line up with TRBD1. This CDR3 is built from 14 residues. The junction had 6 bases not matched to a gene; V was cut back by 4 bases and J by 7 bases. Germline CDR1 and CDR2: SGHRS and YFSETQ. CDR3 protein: CASSGTGGTEKLFF. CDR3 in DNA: TGCGCCAGCAGCGGAACAGGGGGTACTGAAAAACTGTTTTTT.

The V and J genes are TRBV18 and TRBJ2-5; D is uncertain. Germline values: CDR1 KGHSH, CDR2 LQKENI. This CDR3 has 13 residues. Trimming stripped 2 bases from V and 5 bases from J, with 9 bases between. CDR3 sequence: CASSPSETETQYF. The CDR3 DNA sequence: TGTGCCAGCTCACCAAGCGAGACGGAGACCCAGTACTTC.

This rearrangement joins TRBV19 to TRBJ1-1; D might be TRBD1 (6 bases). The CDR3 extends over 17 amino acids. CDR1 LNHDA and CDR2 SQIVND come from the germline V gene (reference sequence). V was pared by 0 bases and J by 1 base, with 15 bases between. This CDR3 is CASSIDRGPFGNTEAFF. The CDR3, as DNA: TGTGCCAGTAGTATAGACAGGGGACCCTTTGGGAACACTGAAGCTTTCTTT.